This TCR beta chain stems from a study of T cells in Graves' hyperthyroidism and ophthalmopathy. Researchers amplified the TCR beta CDR3 regions from RNA transcripts. A set of HTBI primers served as the primers for a first-round RT-PCR of the TCR CDR3. One entry per CDR3 protein, called by TCRdb with MiXCR from the multiplex PCR reads. The sample consists of 500,000 to 600,000 distinct CDR3 sequences, 40% to 50% of them appearing once. CDR1 and CDR2 from the germline V gene are ENHRY and SYGVKD. The CDR3 runs to 13 residues. As concerns this clonotype: Relative to the germline gene, one junction end is altered; a read error may explain this.

The origin of this receptor is an adult woman with Graves' disease, either hyperthyroidism or ophthalmopathy (not recorded which). V is TRBV10-3 and J is TRBJ2-5; D uncertain. The specimen was peripheral blood or thyroid tissue (not recorded which). CDR3 DNA sequence: TGTGCCAGCAGTGAAAACTACCAAGAGACCCAGCACTTC. Translation gives CASSENYQETQHF.